Detailed here is one TCR beta chain. The data were produced by immunoSEQ multiplex PCR, yet TCRdb's version contains in-frame clones alone and is incomplete. In the table there are over 85,000 clones, about 89% of which are singletons. These data come from a study of control samples from healthy donors and cancer patients. The CDR3 has 13 residues. CDR1 is SGHRS, CDR2 YFSETQ, per germline. Trimming at V came to 5 bases and at J to 1 base, leaving 3 bases not matched to a gene. The chain is built from TRBV5-1 and TRBJ2-7, with 7 bases matching TRBD1. Sequenced sample: PBMCs. This clonotype was obtained from a woman in her forties or fifties with colorectal cancer. The CDR3 region has the DNA TGCGCCAGCAGGGACAGGATGTCCTACGAGCAGTACGTC. Amino acid sequence: CASRDRMSYEQYV.